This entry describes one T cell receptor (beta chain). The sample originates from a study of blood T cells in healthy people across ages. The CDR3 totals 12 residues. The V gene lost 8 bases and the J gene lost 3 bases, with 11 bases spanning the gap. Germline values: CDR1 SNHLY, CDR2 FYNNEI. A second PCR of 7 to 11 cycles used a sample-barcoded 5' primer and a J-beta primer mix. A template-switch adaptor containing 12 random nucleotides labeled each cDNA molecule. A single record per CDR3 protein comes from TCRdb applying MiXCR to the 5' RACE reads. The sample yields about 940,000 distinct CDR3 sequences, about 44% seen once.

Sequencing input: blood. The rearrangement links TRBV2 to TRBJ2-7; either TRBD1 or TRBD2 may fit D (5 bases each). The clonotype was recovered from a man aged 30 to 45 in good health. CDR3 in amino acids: CASGDGDYEQYF. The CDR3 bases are TGTGCCAGCGGGGACGGAGACTACGAGCAGTACTTC.